Shown below are 22 T cell receptor beta chains from a single sample sequenced in a study of T cells in Graves' hyperthyroidism and ophthalmopathy. From RNA transcripts, TCR beta CDR3 regions were amplified. In the first-round RT-PCR of the TCR CDR3, the HTBI primer set was used. One entry per CDR3 protein results from TCRdb running MiXCR on the multiplex PCR reads. The sample includes some 570,000 distinct CDR3 sequences, roughly 15% of them seen just once. Sequencing was done on a sample of blood. Receptors were obtained from a young woman with Graves' ophthalmopathy.

The rearrangement uses TRBV20-1 and TRBJ2-4; TRBD2 aligns across 13 bases. Germline-derived CDR1 and CDR2 are DFQATT and SNEGSKA (reference sequence). The CDR3 consists of 18 residues. V lost 5 bases to trimming and J lost 0 bases; unmatched junction nucleotides: 10. The CDR3 reads CSARETSGRTLAKNIQYF. The CDR3 DNA reads TGCAGTGCTCGGGAGACTAGCGGGAGGACCTTAGCCAAAAACATTCAGTACTTC.

The chain uses TRBV5-8 and TRBJ1-1; 8 nucleotides match TRBD1. V shed 2 bases and J 0 bases; nucleotides not matched to a gene: 6. CDR1 SGHTS and CDR2 YDEGEE come from the germline V gene. CDR3 length: 16 amino acids. For the CDR3, the DNA is TGTGCCAGCAGCTTTGGGGACAGGCGAATGAACACTGAAGCTTTCTTT. Encoded protein: CASSFGDRRMNTEAFF.

This clonotype has a single count. The chain carries TRBV5-1 and TRBJ1-3, with unresolved D. The germline gives CDR1 SGHRS, CDR2 YFSETQ. This CDR3 is 15 amino acids long. Trimming removed 2 bases at V and 0 bases at J, with 9 bases between. The CDR3 reads CASSLTDYSGNTIYF. For the CDR3, the DNA is TGCGCCAGCAGCTTAACAGATTACTCTGGAAACACCATATATTTT.

There are many counts of this clonotype. The chain couples TRBV10-2 to TRBJ2-7, with 11 positions matching TRBD1. Losses at the gene ends were 5 bases for V and 2 bases for J; bases not matched to a gene: 8. CDR3 length: 16 residues. Per germline, CDR1 WSHSY and CDR2 SAAADI. Here the CDR3 reads CASSSQWGQGAYEQYF. CDR3 nucleotides: TGCGCCAGCAGTTCGCAATGGGGACAGGGGGCCTACGAGCAGTACTTC.

About this clonotype: This may arise from a read error, as a much more abundant clone is one base away. The V and J genes are TRBV11-2 and TRBJ2-5; D call uncertain. Germline CDR1 reads SGHAT; CDR2 reads FQNNGV. CDR3 size: 16 residues. The CDR3 nucleotides are TGTACCAGCAGCCCCGCTCCCGCGCAGTTACGAGAGACCCAGTACTTC. Translated, it gives CTSSPAPAQLRETQYF.

The genes are TRBV13 and TRBJ1-2, with D unresolved. Trimming took off 0 bases at V and 8 bases at J, with 19 bases between the two ends. The CDR3 consists of 16 residues. Germline V gene lookup returns CDR1 PRHDT and CDR2 FYEKMQ (reference sequence). The DNA of the CDR3 is TGTGCCAGCAGCTTAGGGGGTGGAGGGCGGATGGACGGCTACACCTTC. Its protein is CASSLGGGGRMDGYTF.

This clonotype turned up a few times. The chain links TRBV28 to TRBJ1-4; TRBD1 matches 9 bases. Per the germline V gene, CDR1 is MDHEN and CDR2 is SYDVKM. The trim removed 4 bases at V and 11 bases at J, leaving 8 bases unmatched. The CDR3 sequence is 14 residues long. CDR3 amino acids: CASSSGTGFVKLFF. In nucleotides, the CDR3 is TGTGCCAGCAGTTCCGGGACAGGGTTTGTTAAACTGTTTTTT.

This clonotype appeared many times. V is TRBV10-3 and J is TRBJ2-2, with D perhaps matching TRBD1 (7 bases). V was cut by 6 bases and J by 3 bases, with 14 bases left in between. The V gene's germline CDR1 is ENHRY and CDR2 SYGVKD. This CDR3 contains 15 residues. The CDR3 spells CAIRVDREDTGELFF. CDR3 DNA sequence: TGTGCCATCAGGGTAGACAGGGAGGACACCGGGGAGCTGTTTTTT.

This chain connects TRBV6-1 to TRBJ1-5, with D possibly TRBD1 on 5 matching bases. V dropped 1 base and J dropped 3 bases, with 10 bases sitting between them. Germline CDR1 reads MNHNS; CDR2 reads SASEGT. The CDR3 has 15 amino acids. The CDR3 protein is CASSEVGAYNQPQHF. The CDR3 bases are TGTGCCAGCAGTGAAGTAGGGGCCTACAATCAGCCCCAGCATTTT.

This clonotype was counted a few times. The chain combines TRBV18 with TRBJ1-2, with 11 positions matching TRBD1. This CDR3 region has 18 residues. Germline lookup yields CDR1 KGHSH and CDR2 LQKENI. V lost 6 bases to trimming and J lost 6 bases; unmatched junction nucleotides: 18. This CDR3 is CASSSTWTGGAIGHGYTF. In DNA, the CDR3 is TGTGCCAGCTCGTCCACCTGGACAGGGGGCGCGATCGGGCATGGCTACACCTTC.

This clonotype has at least ten counts. The CDR3 spells CASSLLGQGDTQYF. CDR3 in DNA: TGTGCCAGCAGTTTACTCGGGCAGGGAGATACGCAGTATTTT. This chain links TRBV27 with TRBJ2-3; a possible D gene is TRBD1 (5 bases). The germline V gene encodes CDR1 MNHEY and CDR2 SMNVEV (reference sequence). The CDR3 is made up of 14 amino acids. V lost 2 bases and J lost 5, with 11 bases in between.

Turning to this clonotype: One base away lies a much larger clone, so this may be a sequencing read error. The CDR3 does not close with the conserved phenylalanine or tryptophan, likely indicating a read error. V gene TRBV12-3 or TRBV12-4 combines with J gene TRBJ1-1; 8 bases are shared with TRBD1. V trimming: 7 bases; J trimming: 1 base; junction bases outside the gene matches: 5. CDR3 length: 14 residues. This CDR3 is CASTPGTGNTEAFL. For the CDR3, the DNA is TGTGCCAGCACCCCCGGGACAGGGAACACTGAAGCTTTCCTT.

This clonotype was seen many times. The chain joins TRBV9 to TRBJ1-5, with 7 bases lining up with TRBD1. The germline V gene encodes CDR1 SGDLS and CDR2 YYNGEE. This CDR3 is 17 amino acids long. Trimming took 3 bases from V and 5 from J; bases not matched to a gene: 14. This CDR3 reads CASSARTGQPLDQPQHF. CDR3 coding DNA: TGTGCCAGCAGCGCACGGACGGGACAGCCCCTTGATCAGCCCCAGCATTTT.

This clonotype was observed at least ten times. V gene TRBV2 combines with J gene TRBJ2-1, with 11 bases fitting TRBD2. The J segment lost 7 bases and the V segment lost 3 bases, leaving 5 bases of the junction unmatched. The CDR3 totals 15 residues. The germline V gene has CDR1 SNHLY and CDR2 FYNNEI. Here the CDR3 reads CASSDGVAGGNEQFF. CDR3 nucleotides: TGTGCCAGCAGTGACGGGGTAGCGGGGGGGAATGAGCAGTTCTTC.

In the case of this clonotype: With a much larger clone just one base away, this may be a read error. The chain uses TRBV9 and TRBJ2-1, with 13 positions matching TRBD2. The V and J ends lost 2 bases and 5 bases, in that order; junction bases with no gene match: 7. Germline V gene lookup returns CDR1 SGDLS and CDR2 YYNGEE. CDR3 length: 17 residues. The CDR3 region has the DNA TGTGCCAGCAGCGTGTTTGTCGGGACTAGCGGGAACAATGAGCAGTTCTTC. This gives the protein CASSVFVGTSGNNEQFF.

This clonotype has at least ten counts. The chain is built from TRBV5-1 and TRBJ1-2, with D unresolved. Germline CDR1 SGHRS, CDR2 YFSETQ. The V gene lost 2 bases and the J gene lost 8 bases, with 22 bases spanning the gap. This CDR3 is 16 amino acids long. The CDR3 bases are TGCGCCAGCAGCTTCCTAGGGTCCCATCTCACGAGAGGCTACACCTTC. This sequence encodes CASSFLGSHLTRGYTF.

This clonotype was seen ten or more times. The chain couples TRBV28 to TRBJ2-1; 9 bases agree with TRBD2. Unmatched junction bases numbered 21, after V lost 3 bases and J lost 12 bases. The length of the CDR3 is 18 residues. Germline V gene sequence: CDR1 MDHEN, CDR2 SYDVKM. The CDR3 DNA follows: TGTGCCAGCAGTTTGCTCTTGGGGGGTAGCGGGAGCATTAGGGTGCAGTTCTTC. Translation gives CASSLLLGGSGSIRVQFF.

This clonotype was recorded many times. The chain joins TRBV27 to TRBJ1-2; 7 bases fit TRBD1. Germline V lookup: CDR1 MNHEY, CDR2 SMNVEV (reference sequence). The CDR3 totals 13 residues. J gave up 6 bases and V 8 bases, and 9 bases lay outside the gene matches. The CDR3 is CASRPTGVNGYTF. As DNA, the CDR3 is TGTGCCAGCCGCCCCACAGGGGTAAATGGCTACACCTTC.

V is TRBV20-1 and J is TRBJ2-7, with D unresolved. CDR3 size: 10 residues. Germline V gene data show CDR1 as DFQATT and CDR2 as SNEGSKA (reference sequence). V shed 5 bases and J shed 3 bases, with 5 bases lying between them. The DNA for the CDR3 is TGCAGTGCTCGATTCTACGAGCAGTACTTC. Translating gives CSARFYEQYF.

This clonotype has more than one count but fewer than ten. This chain links TRBV19 with TRBJ2-1, with D tentatively TRBD1 (5 bases). Per germline, CDR1 LNHDA and CDR2 SQIVND (reference sequence). V gave up 4 bases and J gave up 7 bases, with 20 bases separating them. This CDR3 is 16 amino acids long. CDR3 nucleotide sequence: TGTGCCAGTAGTAGCCGTGACAAGGGGCTTTGGAATGAGCAGTTCTTC. This gives the protein CASSSRDKGLWNEQFF.

J is TRBJ1-1 and V is TRBV19; D is undetermined. Trimming left V 3 bases short and J 1 base short, with 6 bases between. This CDR3 is built from 13 residues. Per the germline V gene, CDR1 is LNHDA and CDR2 is SQIVND (reference sequence). CDR3 residues: CASSIYANTEAFF. CDR3 bases: TGTGCCAGTAGTATCTACGCGAACACTGAAGCTTTCTTT.

This clonotype showed up many times. The rearrangement joins TRBV28 to TRBJ2-4; D ambiguous. The CDR3 extends over 13 amino acids. CDR1 and CDR2 (germline): MDHEN, SYDVKM. Deletions cut 7 bases from V and 9 bases from J, with 16 bases between. The CDR3 here is CASTRSSSAIQYF. The DNA for the CDR3 is TGTGCCAGCACCCGGAGCTCCTCGGCCATTCAGTACTTC.